This entry is about one T cell receptor beta chain. Its matching antigen is unknown. This specimen comes from a study of response to subunit inactivated influenza vaccine. TCRdb recomputed calls from the RT-PCR reads with MiXCR, one row per CDR3 protein. Here the sample spans about 780,000 distinct CDR3 sequences, roughly 18% being singletons. Findings and limits, study-wide: The authors suggested that every seasonal influenza vaccination recruits few new T cells.

Germline CDR1 and CDR2: SGDLS and YYNGEE. The CDR3 has 16 residues. With 0 bases clipped from V and 4 bases from J, the junction kept 4 bases outside the gene matches. The TCR originated in a man over 45 who received an inactivated influenza vaccine. The chain couples TRBV9 to TRBJ2-3; TRBD2 agrees at 11 bases. The sequencing used PBMCs from blood, collected roughly 5 days after vaccination. CDR3 in DNA: TGTGCCAGCAGCGTAGTGACTAGCGGGAATCCAGATACGCAGTATTTT. This sequence encodes CASSVVTSGNPDTQYF.